This TCR beta chain was sequenced during a study of CD4+ T cells in melanoma. General study results and limits: Reportedly, melanoma neoantigen-specific CD4+ T cells showed varied differentiation states. A reported correlation linked neoantigen-specific CD4+ T cells to CD8+, macrophage and B cell function.

As regards this clone: The antigen remains unidentified.

Data came from immunoSEQ multiplex PCR; TCRdb stores just in-frame clones and leaves some out. Among roughly 54,000 clones listed, about 91% were seen once. The TCR comes from a human donor with melanoma. The material sequenced was peripheral blood.

For the CDR3, the DNA is TGTGCCAGCAGCTTCGAAGAGGGGCTAGCCTACGAGCAGTACTTC. Translation: CASSFEEGLAYEQYF. V is TRBV7-9 and J is TRBJ2-7; D tentatively fits TRBD1 or TRBD2 (5 bases each). CDR3 length equals 15 residues. Germline V lookup: CDR1 SEHNR, CDR2 FQNEAQ (reference sequence). The V end was cut by 3 bases, the J end by 2 bases, with 14 bases between. Full variable domain (missing parts from reference TRBV7-9 and TRBJ2-7): DTGVSQNPRHKITKRGQNVTFRCDPISEHNRLYWYRQTLGQGPEFLTYFQNEAQLEKSRLLSDRFSAERPKGSFSTLEIQRTEQGDSAMYLCASSFEEGLAYEQYFGPGTRLTVT.